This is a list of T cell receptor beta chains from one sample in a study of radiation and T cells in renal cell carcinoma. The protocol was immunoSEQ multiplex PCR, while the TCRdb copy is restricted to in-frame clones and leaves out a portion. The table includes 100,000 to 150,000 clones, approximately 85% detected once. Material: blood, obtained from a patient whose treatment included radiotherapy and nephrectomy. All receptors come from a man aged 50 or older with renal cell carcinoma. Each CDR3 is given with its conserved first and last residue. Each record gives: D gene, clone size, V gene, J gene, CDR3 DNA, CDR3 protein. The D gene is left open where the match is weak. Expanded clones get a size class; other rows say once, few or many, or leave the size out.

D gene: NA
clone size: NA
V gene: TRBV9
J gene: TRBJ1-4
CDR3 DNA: TGTGCCAGCAGCCCCTACAGGGATGCTGAAAAACTGTTTTTT
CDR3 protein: CASSPYRDAEKLFF

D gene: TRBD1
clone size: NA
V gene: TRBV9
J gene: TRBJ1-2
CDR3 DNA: TGTGCCAGCAGCGTGGACAGGGGAACCTATGGCTACACCTTC
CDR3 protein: CASSVDRGTYGYTF

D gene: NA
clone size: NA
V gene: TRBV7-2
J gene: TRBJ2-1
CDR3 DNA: TGTGCCAGCAGCTTACGGTACTCCTACAATGAGCAGTTCTTC
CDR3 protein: CASSLRYSYNEQFF

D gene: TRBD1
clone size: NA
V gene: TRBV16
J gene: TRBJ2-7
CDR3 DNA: TGTGCCAGCAGCCCTAACAGGGGGACAGGGTTCTACGAGCAGTACTTC
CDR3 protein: CASSPNRGTGFYEQYF

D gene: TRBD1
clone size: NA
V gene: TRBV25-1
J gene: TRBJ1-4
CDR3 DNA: TGTGCCACCAGGGGGATTTCCGGGAATGAAAAACTGTTTTTT
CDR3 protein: CATRGISGNEKLFF

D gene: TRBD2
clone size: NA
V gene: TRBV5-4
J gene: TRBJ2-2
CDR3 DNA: TGTGCCAGCACCAGGACTAGCGGGAGGGACGCCGGGGAGCTGTTTTTT
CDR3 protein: CASTRTSGRDAGELFF

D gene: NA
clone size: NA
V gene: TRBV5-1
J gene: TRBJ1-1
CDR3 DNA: TGCGCCAGCAGCTTGGGGGAGACCGGATGGAACACTGAAGCTTTCTTT
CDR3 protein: CASSLGETGWNTEAFF

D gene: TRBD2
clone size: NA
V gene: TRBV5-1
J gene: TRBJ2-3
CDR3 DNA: TGCGCCAGCAGCCCACGGACTAGCGGGGGGGCCCCCGATACGCAGTATTTT
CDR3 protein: CASSPRTSGGAPDTQYF

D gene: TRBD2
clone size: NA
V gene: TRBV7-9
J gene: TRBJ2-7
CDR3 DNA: TGTGCCAGCAGCCCAGAGGCGGGAGTTGGAAGTCTCTACGAGCAGTACTTC
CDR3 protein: CASSPEAGVGSLYEQYF

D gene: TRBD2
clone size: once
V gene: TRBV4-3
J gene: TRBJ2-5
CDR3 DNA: TGCGCCAGCAGCCAAGTGGGGTCGAGCGGGGGAGAGACCCAGTACTTC
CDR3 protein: CASSQVGSSGGETQYF

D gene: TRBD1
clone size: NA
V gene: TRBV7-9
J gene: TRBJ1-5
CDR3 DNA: TGTGCCAGCAGCTTAGGCAAGACAGGGGGCAGGGAGCCCCAGCATTTT
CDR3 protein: CASSLGKTGGREPQHF

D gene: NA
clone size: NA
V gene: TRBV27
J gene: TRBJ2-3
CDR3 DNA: TGTGCCAGCAGTTTATCGGTCCGGCTAGCTGACACGCAGTATTTT
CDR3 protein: CASSLSVRLADTQYF

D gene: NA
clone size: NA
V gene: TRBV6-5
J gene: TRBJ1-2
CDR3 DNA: TGTGCCAGCAGTTACAGGGCAGGAGAAAACTATGGCTACACCTTC
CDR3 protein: CASSYRAGENYGYTF

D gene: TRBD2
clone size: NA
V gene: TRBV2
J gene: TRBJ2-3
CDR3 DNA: TGTGCCAGCCTCTTAGCGGGAGCGGCCTATACGCAGTATTTT
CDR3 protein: CASLLAGAAYTQYF

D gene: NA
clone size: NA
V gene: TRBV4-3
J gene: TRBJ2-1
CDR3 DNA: TGCGCCAGCAGCCAAGTATCTAGTAATACGGTCGGTGAGCAGTTCTTC
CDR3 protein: CASSQVSSNTVGEQFF

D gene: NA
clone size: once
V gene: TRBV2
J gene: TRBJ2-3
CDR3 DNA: TGTGCCAGCAAAGGGGAGACAGATACGCAGTATTTT
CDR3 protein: CASKGETDTQYF

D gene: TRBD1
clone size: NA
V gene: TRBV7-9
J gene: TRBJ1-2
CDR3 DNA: TGTGCCAGCAGCCTCCTCCGGGACAGCTATGGCTACACCTTC
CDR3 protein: CASSLLRDSYGYTF

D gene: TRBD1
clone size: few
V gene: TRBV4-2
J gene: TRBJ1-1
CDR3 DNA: TGTGCCAGCAGCCCCGACAGGGGGAGATCCGACACTGAAGCTTTCTTT
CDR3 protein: CASSPDRGRSDTEAFF